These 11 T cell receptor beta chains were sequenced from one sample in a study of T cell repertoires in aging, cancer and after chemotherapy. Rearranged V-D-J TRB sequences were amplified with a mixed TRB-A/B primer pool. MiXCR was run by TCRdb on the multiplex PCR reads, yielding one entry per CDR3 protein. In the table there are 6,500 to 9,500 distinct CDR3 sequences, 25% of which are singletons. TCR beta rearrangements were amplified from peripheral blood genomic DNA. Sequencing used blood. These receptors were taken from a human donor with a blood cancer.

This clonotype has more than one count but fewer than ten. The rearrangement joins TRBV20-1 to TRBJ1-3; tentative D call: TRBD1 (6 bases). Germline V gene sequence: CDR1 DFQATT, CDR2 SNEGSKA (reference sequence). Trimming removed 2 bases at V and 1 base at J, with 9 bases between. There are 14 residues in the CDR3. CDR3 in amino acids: CSARSGESGNTIYF. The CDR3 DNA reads TGCAGTGCTAGATCAGGGGAGTCTGGAAACACCATATATTTT.

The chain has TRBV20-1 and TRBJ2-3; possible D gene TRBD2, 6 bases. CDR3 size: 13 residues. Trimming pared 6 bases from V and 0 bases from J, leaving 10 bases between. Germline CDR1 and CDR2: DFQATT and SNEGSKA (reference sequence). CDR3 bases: TGCAGTGCCGGAAGCGGGAGCACAGATACGCAGTATTTT. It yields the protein CSAGSGSTDTQYF.

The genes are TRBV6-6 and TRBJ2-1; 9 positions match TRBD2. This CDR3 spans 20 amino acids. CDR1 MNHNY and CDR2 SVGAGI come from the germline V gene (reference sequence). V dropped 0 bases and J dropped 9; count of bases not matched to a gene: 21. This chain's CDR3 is CASSYSPGTSFFSGVFEQFF. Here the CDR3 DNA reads TGTGCCAGCAGTTACTCCCCCGGGACTAGCTTTTTTTCGGGAGTCTTTGAGCAGTTCTTC.

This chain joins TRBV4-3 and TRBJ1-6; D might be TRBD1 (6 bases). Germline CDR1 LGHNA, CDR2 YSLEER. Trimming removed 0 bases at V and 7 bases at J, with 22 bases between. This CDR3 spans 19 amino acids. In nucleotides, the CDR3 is TGCGCCAGCAGCCAAGACCCCCCTTTGGGGCAGGGGAGCAATTCACCCCTCCACTTT. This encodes CASSQDPPLGQGSNSPLHF.

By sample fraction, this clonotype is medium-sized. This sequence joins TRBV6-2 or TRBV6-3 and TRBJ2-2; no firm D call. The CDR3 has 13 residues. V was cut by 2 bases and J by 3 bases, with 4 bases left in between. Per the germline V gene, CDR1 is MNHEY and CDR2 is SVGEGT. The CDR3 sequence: CASSYDYTGELFF. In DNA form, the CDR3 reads TGTGCCAGCAGTTACGACTACACCGGGGAGCTGTTTTTT.

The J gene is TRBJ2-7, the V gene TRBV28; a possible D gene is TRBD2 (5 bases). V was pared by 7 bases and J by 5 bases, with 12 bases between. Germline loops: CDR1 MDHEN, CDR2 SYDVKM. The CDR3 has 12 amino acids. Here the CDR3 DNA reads TGTGCCAGCAAAGAGGGCCCCCACGAGCAGTACTTC. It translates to CASKEGPHEQYF.

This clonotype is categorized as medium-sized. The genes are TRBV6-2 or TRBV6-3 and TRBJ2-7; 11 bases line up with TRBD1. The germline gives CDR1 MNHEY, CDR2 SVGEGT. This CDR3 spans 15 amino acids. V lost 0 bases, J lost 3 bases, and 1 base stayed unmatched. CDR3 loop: CASSYSGTGGYEQYF. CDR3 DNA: TGTGCCAGCAGTTACTCCGGGACAGGGGGCTACGAGCAGTACTTC.

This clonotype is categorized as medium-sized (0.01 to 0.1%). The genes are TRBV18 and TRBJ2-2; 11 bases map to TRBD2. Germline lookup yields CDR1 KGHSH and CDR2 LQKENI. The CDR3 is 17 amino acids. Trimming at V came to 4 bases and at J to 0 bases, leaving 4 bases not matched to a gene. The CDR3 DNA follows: TGTGCCAGCTCACTCAGGACTAGCGGGTCGAACACCGGGGAGCTGTTTTTT. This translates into CASSLRTSGSNTGELFF.

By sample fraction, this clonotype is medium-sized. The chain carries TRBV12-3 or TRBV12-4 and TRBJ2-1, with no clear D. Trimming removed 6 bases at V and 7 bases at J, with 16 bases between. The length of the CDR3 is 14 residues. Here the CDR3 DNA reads TGTGCCAGCAGCGTTTCTGGGCTGCTGAATGAGCAGTTCTTC. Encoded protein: CASSVSGLLNEQFF.

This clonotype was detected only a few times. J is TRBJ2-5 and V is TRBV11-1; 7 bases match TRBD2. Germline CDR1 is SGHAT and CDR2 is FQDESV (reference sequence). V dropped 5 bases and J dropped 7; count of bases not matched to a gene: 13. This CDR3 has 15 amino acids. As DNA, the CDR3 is TGTGCCAGCAGCCTCCTGCTAGCGGATCCTAGGACCCAGTACTTC. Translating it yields CASSLLLADPRTQYF.

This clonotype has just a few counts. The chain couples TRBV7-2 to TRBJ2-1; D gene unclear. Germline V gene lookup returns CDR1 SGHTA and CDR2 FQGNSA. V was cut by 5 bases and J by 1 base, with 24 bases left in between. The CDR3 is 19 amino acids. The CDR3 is CASSNPQDVIKQSYNEQFF. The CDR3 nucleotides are TGTGCCAGCAGCAACCCCCAGGACGTCATCAAGCAGTCCTACAATGAGCAGTTCTTC.